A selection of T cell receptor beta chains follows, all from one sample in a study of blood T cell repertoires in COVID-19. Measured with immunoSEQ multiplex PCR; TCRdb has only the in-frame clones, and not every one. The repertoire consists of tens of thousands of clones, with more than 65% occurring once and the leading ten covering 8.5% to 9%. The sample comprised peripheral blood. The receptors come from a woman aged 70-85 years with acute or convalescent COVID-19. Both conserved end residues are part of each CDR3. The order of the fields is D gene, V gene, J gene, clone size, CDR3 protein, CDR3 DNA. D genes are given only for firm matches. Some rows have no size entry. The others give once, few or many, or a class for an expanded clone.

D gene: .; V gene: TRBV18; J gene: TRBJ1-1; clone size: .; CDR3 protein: CASSHGQTVTDTEAFF; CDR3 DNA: TGTGCCAGCTCACACGGGCAGACAGTCACGGACACTGAAGCTTTCTTT
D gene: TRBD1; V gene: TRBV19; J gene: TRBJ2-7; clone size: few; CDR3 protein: CASSLAGGYEQYF; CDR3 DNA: TGTGCCAGTAGTTTGGCAGGGGGCTACGAGCAGTACTTC
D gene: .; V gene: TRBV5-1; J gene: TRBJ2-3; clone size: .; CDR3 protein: CASSLEAATDTQYF; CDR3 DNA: TGCGCCAGCAGCTTGGAGGCAGCGACAGATACGCAGTATTTT
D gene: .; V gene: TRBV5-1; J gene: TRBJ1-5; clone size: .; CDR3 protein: CASSLGPSQPQHF; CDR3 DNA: TGCGCCAGCAGCTTGGGGCCAAGTCAGCCCCAGCATTTT
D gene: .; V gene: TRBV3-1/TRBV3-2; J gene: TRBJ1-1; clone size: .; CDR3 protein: CASSPVRGGEAFF; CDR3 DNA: TGTGCCAGCAGCCCTGTCCGAGGGGGTGAAGCTTTCTTT
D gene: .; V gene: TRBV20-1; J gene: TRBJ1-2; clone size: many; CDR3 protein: CSASHSGGNNYGYTF; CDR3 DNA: TGCAGTGCTAGTCATTCAGGCGGGAATAACTATGGCTACACCTTC
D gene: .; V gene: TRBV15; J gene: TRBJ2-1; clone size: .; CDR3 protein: CATGVGGGYNEQFF; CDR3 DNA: TGTGCCACCGGAGTGGGAGGGGGATACAATGAGCAGTTCTTC
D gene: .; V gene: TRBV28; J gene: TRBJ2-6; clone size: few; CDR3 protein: CASSLYNSGANVLTF; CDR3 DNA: TGTGCCAGCAGTTTATACAACTCTGGGGCCAACGTCCTGACTTTC
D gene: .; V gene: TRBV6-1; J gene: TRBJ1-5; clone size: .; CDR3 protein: CASSENRGSRQPQHF; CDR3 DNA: TGTGCCAGCAGTGAAAACCGGGGTTCAAGGCAGCCCCAGCATTTT
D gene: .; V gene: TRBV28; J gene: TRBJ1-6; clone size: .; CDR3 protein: CASSLGPYNSPLHF; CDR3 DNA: TGTGCCAGCAGTTTAGGGCCTTATAATTCACCCCTCCACTTT
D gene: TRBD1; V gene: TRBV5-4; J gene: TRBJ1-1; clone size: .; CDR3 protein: CASSWGGQDWPDTEAFF; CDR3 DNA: TGTGCCAGCAGCTGGGGGGGACAGGACTGGCCGGACACTGAAGCTTTCTTT
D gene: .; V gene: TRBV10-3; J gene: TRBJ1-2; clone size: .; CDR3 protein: CAIFQAGMNGYTF; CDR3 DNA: TGTGCCATCTTTCAGGCAGGGATGAATGGCTACACCTTC
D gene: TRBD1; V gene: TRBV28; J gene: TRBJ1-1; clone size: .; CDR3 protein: CASSSGGAWGTEAFF; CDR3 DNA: TGTGCCAGCAGTTCAGGGGGCGCCTGGGGCACTGAAGCTTTCTTT
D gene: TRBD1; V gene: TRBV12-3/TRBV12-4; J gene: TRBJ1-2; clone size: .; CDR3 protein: CATTPGQYYGYTF; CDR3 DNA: TGTGCCACCACCCCGGGACAGTACTATGGCTACACCTTC
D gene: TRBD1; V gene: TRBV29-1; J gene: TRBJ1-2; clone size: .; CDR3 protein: CSVDGSQGADDYTF; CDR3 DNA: TGCAGCGTCGATGGCTCACAGGGGGCCGATGACTACACCTTC
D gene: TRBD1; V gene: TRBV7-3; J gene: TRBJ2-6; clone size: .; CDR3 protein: CASSLRPRGTGANVLTF; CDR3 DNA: TGTGCCAGCAGCTTAAGGCCCAGGGGGACTGGGGCCAACGTCCTGACTTTC
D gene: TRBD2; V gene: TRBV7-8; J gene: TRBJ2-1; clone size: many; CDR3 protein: CASSLTPSGGPNEQFF; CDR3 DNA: TGTGCCAGCAGCTTAACTCCTAGCGGGGGTCCCAATGAGCAGTTCTTC
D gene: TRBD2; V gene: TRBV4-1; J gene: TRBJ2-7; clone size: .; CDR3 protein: CASSPTSSSGGTYEQYF; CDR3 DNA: TGCGCCAGCAGCCCTACTAGTTCTAGCGGGGGGACCTACGAGCAGTACTTC